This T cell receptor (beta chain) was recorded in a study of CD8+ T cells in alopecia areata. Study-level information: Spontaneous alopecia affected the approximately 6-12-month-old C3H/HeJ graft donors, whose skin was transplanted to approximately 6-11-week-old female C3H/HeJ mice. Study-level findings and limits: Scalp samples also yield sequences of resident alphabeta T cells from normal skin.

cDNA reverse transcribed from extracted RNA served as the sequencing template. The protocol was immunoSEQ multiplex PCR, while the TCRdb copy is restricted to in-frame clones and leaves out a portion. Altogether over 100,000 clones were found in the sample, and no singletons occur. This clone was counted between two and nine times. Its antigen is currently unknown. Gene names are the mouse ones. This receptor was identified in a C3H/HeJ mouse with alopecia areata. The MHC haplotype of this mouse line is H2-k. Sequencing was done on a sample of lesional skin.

The sequenced part of the CDR3 DNA is TGTGCCAGCAGTCCTCGGACAGGGGGCTAT. Its protein is CASSPRTGGY. The full CDR3 is CASSPRTGGYEQYF. J is TRBJ2-7 and V is TRBV13-3; 10 nucleotides align to TRBD1. The CDR3 end is not reached by the read, which stops 4 residues before it; the germline J gene fills it in. Germline-derived CDR1 and CDR2 are NNHDY and SYVADS. V shed 4 bases, J shed 3 bases, and the junction held 4 bases outside the gene matches. The length of the CDR3 is 14 residues.